Each of the 3 T cell receptor beta chains below was sequenced from the same sample in a study of shared clonotypes between healthy human individuals. Method: immunoSEQ multiplex PCR; TCRdb's copy keeps in-frame clones and lacks some. Of some 2,100,000 clones listed, approximately 96% are singletons. The sequencing input was naive CD4+ T cells sorted from blood. Stated subset: CD45RA+ positively selected. These receptors were collected from a young man in good health.

The chain joins TRBV14 to TRBJ1-6, with D unresolved. CDR3 length equals 12 residues. Germline lookup yields CDR1 SGHDN and CDR2 FVKESK. Trimming took 1 base from V and 10 from J, leaving 5 bases between them. CDR3 DNA: TGTGCCAGCAGCCAAGGACTATCACCCCTCCACTTT. It translates to CASSQGLSPLHF.

V gene TRBV5-1 combines with J gene TRBJ1-2; tentative D call: TRBD1 (6 bases). The V gene's germline CDR1 is SGHRS and CDR2 YFSETQ. The CDR3 loop spans 14 amino acids. Trimming removed 4 bases at V and 0 bases at J, with 10 bases between. The CDR3 spells CASSRDTSNYGYTF. CDR3 bases: TGCGCCAGCAGCCGGGACACCTCTAACTATGGCTACACCTTC.

The chain couples TRBV7-2 to TRBJ2-2; 10 nucleotides line up with TRBD2. Trimming at V came to 5 bases and at J to 2 bases, leaving 14 bases not matched to a gene. The CDR3 has 19 amino acids. Germline V gene data show CDR1 as SGHTA and CDR2 as FQGNSA. As DNA, the CDR3 is TGTGCCAGCAGCCTACCGGGACTAGCGTATATCTTCAACACCGGGGAGCTGTTTTTT. It yields the protein CASSLPGLAYIFNTGELFF. Combining the CDR3 with reference TRBV7-2 and TRBJ2-2 gives the whole variable domain GAGVSQSPSNKVTEKGKDVELRCDPISGHTALYWYRQSLGQGLEFLIYFQGNSAPDKSGLPSDRFSAERTGGSVSTLTIQRTQQEDSAVYLCASSLPGLAYIFNTGELFFGEGSRLTVL.